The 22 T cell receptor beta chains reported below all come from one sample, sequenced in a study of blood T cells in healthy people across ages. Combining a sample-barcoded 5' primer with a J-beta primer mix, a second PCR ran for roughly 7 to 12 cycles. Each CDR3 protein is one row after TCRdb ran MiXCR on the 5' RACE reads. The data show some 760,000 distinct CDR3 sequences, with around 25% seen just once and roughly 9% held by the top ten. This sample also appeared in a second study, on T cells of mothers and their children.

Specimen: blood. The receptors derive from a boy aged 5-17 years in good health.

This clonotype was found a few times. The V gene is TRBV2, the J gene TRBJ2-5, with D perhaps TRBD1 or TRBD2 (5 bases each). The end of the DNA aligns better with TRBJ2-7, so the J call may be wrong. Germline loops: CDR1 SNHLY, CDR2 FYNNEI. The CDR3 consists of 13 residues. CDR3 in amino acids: CASRAGTSYEQYF. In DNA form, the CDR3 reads TGTGCCAGCAGGGCCGGGACCTCCTACGAGCAGTACTTC.

CDR3 nucleotide sequence: TGTGCCAGCAGTGGGGCAGCGGCAACCGGGGAGCTGTTTTTT. Its translation is CASSGAAATGELFF. This rearrangement joins TRBV11-3 to TRBJ2-2, with D perhaps being TRBD1 or TRBD2 (5 bases each). The CDR3 length is 14 residues. Looked up from germline, CDR1 is SGHNT and CDR2 is YENEEA. The V gene lost 6 bases and the J gene lost 5 bases, with 13 bases spanning the gap.

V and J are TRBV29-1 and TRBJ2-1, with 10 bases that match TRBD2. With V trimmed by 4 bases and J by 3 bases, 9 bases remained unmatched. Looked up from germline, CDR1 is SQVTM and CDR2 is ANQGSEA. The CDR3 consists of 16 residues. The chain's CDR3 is CSVAGLAGDVYNEQFF. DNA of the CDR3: TGCAGCGTTGCGGGGCTAGCGGGAGATGTCTACAATGAGCAGTTCTTC.

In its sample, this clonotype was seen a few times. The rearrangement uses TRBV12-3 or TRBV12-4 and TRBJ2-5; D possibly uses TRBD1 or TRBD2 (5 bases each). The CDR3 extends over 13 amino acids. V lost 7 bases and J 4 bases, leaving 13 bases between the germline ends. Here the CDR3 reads CASIRDHGETQYF. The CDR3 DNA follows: TGTGCCAGCATTCGGGACCACGGAGAGACCCAGTACTTC.

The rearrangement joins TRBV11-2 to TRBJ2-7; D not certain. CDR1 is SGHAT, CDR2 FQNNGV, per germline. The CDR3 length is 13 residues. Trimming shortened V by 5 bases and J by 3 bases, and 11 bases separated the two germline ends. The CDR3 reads CASSTYHNYEQYF. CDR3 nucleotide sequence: TGTGCCAGCAGCACTTACCATAACTACGAGCAGTACTTC.

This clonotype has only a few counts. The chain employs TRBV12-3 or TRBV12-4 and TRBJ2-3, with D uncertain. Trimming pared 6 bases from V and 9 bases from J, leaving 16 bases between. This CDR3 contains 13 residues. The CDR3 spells CASSRPPSPTQYF. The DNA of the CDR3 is TGTGCCAGCAGCCGTCCTCCTTCTCCAACGCAGTATTTT.

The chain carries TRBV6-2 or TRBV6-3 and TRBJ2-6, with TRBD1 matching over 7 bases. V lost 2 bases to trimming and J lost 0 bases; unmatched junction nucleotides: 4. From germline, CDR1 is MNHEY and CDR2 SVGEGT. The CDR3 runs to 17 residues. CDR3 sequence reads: CASSYAGQVSGANVLTF. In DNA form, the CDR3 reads TGTGCCAGCAGTTACGCCGGACAGGTCTCTGGGGCCAACGTCCTGACTTTC.

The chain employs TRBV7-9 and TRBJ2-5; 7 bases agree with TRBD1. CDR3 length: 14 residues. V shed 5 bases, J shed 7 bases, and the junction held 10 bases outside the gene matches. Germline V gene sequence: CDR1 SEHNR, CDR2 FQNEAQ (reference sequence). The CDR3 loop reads CASSRPGTVPTQYF. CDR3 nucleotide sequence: TGTGCCAGCAGCCGCCCCGGGACAGTTCCGACCCAGTACTTC.

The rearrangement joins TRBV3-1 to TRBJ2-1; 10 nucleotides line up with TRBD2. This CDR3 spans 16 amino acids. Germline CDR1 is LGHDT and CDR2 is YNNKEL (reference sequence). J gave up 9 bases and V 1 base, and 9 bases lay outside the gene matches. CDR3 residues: CASSQGAGLAIGEQFF. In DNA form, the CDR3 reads TGTGCCAGCAGCCAAGGGGCGGGACTAGCGATTGGTGAGCAGTTCTTC.

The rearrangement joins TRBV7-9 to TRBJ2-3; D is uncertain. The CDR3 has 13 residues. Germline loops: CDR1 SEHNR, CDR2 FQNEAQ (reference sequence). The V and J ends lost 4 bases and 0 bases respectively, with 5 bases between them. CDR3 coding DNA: TGTGCCAGCAGCTCCGTGAGCACAGATACGCAGTATTTT. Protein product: CASSSVSTDTQYF.

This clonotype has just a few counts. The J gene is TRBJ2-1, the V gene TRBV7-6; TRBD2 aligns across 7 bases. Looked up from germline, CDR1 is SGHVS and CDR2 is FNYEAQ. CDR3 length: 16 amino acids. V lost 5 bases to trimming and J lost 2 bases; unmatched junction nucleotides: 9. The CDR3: CASSLGGSQAYNEQFF. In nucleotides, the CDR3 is TGTGCCAGCAGCCTCGGCGGGAGTCAAGCCTACAATGAGCAGTTCTTC.

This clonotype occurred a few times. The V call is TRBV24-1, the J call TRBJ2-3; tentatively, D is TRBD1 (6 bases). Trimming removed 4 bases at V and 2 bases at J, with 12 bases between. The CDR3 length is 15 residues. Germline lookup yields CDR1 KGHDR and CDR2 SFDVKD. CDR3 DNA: TGTGCCACCAGTGACATGACAGGATCCACAGATACGCAGTATTTT. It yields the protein CATSDMTGSTDTQYF.

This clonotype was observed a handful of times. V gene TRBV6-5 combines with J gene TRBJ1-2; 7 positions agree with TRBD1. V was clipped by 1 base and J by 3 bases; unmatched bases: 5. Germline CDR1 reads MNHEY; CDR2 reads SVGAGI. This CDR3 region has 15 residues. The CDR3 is CASSYLGQTDYGYTF. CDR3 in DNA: TGTGCCAGCAGTTACTTGGGACAGACCGACTATGGCTACACCTTC.

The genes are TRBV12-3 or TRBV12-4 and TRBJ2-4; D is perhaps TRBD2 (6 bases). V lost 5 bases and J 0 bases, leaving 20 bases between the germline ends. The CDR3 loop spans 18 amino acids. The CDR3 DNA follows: TGTGCCAGCAGTGAACTAGCTCGAGAGAAAGTAGCCAAAAACATTCAGTACTTC. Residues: CASSELAREKVAKNIQYF.

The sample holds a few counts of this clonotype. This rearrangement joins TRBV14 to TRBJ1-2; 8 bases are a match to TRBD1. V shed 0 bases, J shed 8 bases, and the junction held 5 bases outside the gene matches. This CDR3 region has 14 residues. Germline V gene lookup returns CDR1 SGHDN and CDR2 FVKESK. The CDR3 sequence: CASSQDRTGFGYTF. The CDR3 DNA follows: TGTGCCAGCAGCCAAGATCGGACAGGGTTCGGCTACACCTTC.

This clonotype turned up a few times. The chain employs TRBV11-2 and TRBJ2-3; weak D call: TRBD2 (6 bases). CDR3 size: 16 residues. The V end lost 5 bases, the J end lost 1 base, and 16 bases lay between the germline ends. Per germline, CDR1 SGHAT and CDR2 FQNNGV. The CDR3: CASSRLSPSGTDTQYF. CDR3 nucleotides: TGTGCCAGCAGCCGCTTATCTCCTAGCGGCACAGATACGCAGTATTTT.

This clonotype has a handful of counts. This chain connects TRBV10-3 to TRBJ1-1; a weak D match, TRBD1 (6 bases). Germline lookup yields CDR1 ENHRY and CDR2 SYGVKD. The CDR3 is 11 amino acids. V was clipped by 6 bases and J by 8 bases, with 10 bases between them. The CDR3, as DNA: TGTGCCATCAGGGACAGTTCGGAAGCTTTCTTT. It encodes CAIRDSSEAFF.

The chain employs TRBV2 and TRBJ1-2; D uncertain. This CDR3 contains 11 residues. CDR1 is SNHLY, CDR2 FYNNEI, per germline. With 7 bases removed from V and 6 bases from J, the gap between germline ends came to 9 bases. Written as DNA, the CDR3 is TGTGCCAGCACGGATACGAATGGCTACACCTTC. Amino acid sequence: CASTDTNGYTF.

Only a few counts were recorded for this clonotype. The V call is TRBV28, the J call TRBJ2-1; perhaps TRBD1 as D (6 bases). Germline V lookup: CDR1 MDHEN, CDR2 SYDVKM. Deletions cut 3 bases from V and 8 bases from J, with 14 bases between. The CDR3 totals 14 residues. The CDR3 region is CASSFNPTGYEQFF. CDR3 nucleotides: TGTGCCAGCAGTTTTAATCCCACAGGGTATGAGCAGTTCTTC.

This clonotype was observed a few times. The CDR3 loop is CASSMDYNQPQHF. The DNA of the CDR3 is TGTGCCAGTAGTATGGACTATAATCAGCCCCAGCATTTT. The chain combines TRBV19 with TRBJ1-5; D is undetermined. CDR1 is LNHDA and CDR2 is SQIVND in the germline V gene (reference sequence). V lost 3 bases, J lost 4 bases, and 7 bases lay in between. CDR3 length equals 13 residues.

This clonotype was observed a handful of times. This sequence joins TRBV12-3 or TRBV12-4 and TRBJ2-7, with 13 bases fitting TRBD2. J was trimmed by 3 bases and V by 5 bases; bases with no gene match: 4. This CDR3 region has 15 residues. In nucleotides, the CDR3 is TGTGCCAGCAGTCCCGGACTAGCGGGAGTCTACGAGCAGTACTTC. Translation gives CASSPGLAGVYEQYF.

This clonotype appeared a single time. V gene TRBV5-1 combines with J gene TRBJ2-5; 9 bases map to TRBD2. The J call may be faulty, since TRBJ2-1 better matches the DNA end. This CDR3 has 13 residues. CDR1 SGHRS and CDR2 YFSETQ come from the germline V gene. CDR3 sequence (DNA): TGCGCCAGCAAGGCTAGCGGGACCATGGTGCAGTTCTTC. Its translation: CASKASGTMVQFF.